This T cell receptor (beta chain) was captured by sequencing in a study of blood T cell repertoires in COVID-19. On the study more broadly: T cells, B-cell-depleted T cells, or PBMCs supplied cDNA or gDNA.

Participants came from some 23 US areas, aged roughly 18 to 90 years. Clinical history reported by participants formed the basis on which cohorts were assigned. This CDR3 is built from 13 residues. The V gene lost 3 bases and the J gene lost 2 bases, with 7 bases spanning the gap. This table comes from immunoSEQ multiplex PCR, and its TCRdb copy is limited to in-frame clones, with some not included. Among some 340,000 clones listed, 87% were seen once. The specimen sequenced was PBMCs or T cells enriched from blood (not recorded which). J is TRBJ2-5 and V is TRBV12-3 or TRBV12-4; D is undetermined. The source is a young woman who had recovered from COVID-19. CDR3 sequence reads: CASSFPGQETQYF. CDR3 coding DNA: TGTGCCAGCAGTTTCCCGGGTCAAGAGACCCAGTACTTC.